This T cell receptor (beta chain) derives from a study of blood T cell repertoires in COVID-19. Study information: Donors in the United States, Italy and Spain gave samples during acute or convalescent COVID-19. PBMCs, B-cell-depleted T cells, or T cells were the source of the cDNA or gDNA that made up the material.

The CDR3 loop spans 11 amino acids. Germline CDR1 is KGHDR and CDR2 is SFDVKD. Germline trimming cut 9 bases from V and 4 bases from J; bases unmatched to any gene: 1. In the source study's methods: Quantification of nucleated cells was approximated via reference gene primer amplification. The assay was immunoSEQ multiplex PCR, and TCRdb's table has in-frame clones only and misses some. V and J calls and clone size come straight from that table; D and trimming were deduced from the DNA. The sample lists 200,000 or so clones; about nine tenths were seen once. The source material was peripheral blood. The source is a woman in her fifties or sixties with acute or convalescent COVID-19. The chain joins TRBV24-1 to TRBJ1-1; 7 bases are shared with TRBD1. The CDR3, as DNA: TGTGCCACCCGACAGGGCACTGAAGCTTTCTTT. It is translated as CATRQGTEAFF.